The T cell receptor (beta chain) under discussion was sequenced for a study of T cell changes during pregnancy in multiple sclerosis. Some clones are missing from TCRdb's copy, which holds only in-frame ones; the method was immunoSEQ multiplex PCR. This sample yields 65,000 to 85,000 clones, of which over 85% are seen a single time; 0.21% belongs to the top ten. CDR1 is MNHEY, CDR2 SVGAGI, per germline. This CDR3 has 14 residues. V lost 6 bases and J 8 bases, leaving 16 bases between the germline ends. Sequenced material: CD4+ T cells from peripheral blood mononuclear cells, taken before pregnancy. This TCR was recovered from a female donor with multiple sclerosis, enrolled in a pregnancy study. J is TRBJ1-4 and V is TRBV6-5, with D perhaps TRBD1 (5 bases). As DNA, the CDR3 is TGTGCCAGCAGCAGGACAATCGGAGGGGAAAAACTGTTTTTT. Translated, it gives CASSRTIGGEKLFF.